The 29 T cell receptor beta chains listed next were all sequenced from one sample in a study of blood T cells in healthy people across ages. Then a second PCR, running roughly 7 to 12 cycles, was carried out with a sample-barcoded 5' primer and a J-beta primer mix. TCRdb reprocessed the 5' RACE reads via MiXCR and lists one record per CDR3 protein. The data show 1.2 million to 1.5 million distinct CDR3 sequences, about 43% seen once. Sequenced material: blood. The receptors here all came from a woman aged 18-29 years in good health.

Details on this clonotype: A single base separates this from a much larger clone, so it may be a read error. This chain links TRBV20-1 with TRBJ2-3; D possibly corresponds to TRBD2 (5 bases). V lost 7 bases to trimming and J lost 5 bases, with 10 bases between them. The CDR3 has 11 residues. Germline assignment: CDR1 DFQATT and CDR2 SNEGSKA (reference sequence). The CDR3 is CSGRAGDTQYF. The CDR3 DNA sequence: TGCAGTGGTCGGGCGGGAGATACGCAGTATTTT.

The rearrangement links TRBV5-1 to TRBJ1-1, with a tentative D call TRBD1 (6 bases). The V end lost 1 base, the J end lost 3 bases, and 10 bases lay between the germline ends. This CDR3 comprises 14 residues. Germline V lookup: CDR1 SGHRS, CDR2 YFSETQ. The chain's CDR3 is CASSLTGLYTEAFF. The DNA of the CDR3 is TGCGCCAGCAGCTTGACAGGGCTCTACACTGAAGCTTTCTTT.

This clonotype was counted between two and nine times. This chain connects TRBV21-1 to TRBJ1-2; the DNA was not used to check the table's D call, TRBD1. TRBV21-1 is assigned pseudogene status. The CDR3 is 14 residues long. The DNA for the CDR3 is TGTGCCAGCAGCAAAGCGCTGGGGGACTATGGCTACACCTTC. This translates into CASSKALGDYGYTF.

This chain links TRBV4-1 with TRBJ1-5; 8 nucleotides match TRBD1. The ends lost 0 bases at V and 2 bases at J; junction bases unmatched: 9. This CDR3 contains 18 residues. The V gene's germline CDR1 is MGHRA and CDR2 YSYEKL. Here the CDR3 reads CASSQDDRTRGRNQPQHF. For the CDR3, the DNA is TGCGCCAGCAGCCAAGATGACCGGACCAGGGGGCGCAATCAGCCCCAGCATTTT.

Turning to this clonotype: Just one base apart from a much larger clone, this may be a read error. V usage is TRBV29-1 and J usage is TRBJ2-1; no firm D call. The J call is uncertain, as TRBJ2-7 better fits the DNA end. This CDR3 has 14 residues. Germline V gene sequence: CDR1 SQVTM, CDR2 ANQGSEA. CDR3 amino acids: CSASTVSSYNEQYF. The CDR3 region has the DNA TGCAGCGCCTCGACGGTAAGCTCCTACAATGAGCAGTACTTC.

This clonotype was observed a handful of times. This chain joins TRBV20-1 and TRBJ2-7, with TRBD1 matching 7 bases. The ends lost 4 bases at V and 0 bases at J; junction bases unmatched: 9. The CDR3 is 15 amino acids. Germline V gives CDR1 DFQATT, CDR2 SNEGSKA (reference sequence). Written as DNA, the CDR3 is TGCAGTGCTATTAAGACCGGGACAGTCTCCTACGAGCAGTACTTC. It encodes CSAIKTGTVSYEQYF.

The chain employs TRBV5-1 and TRBJ2-7, with 9 bases that match TRBD2. V lost 2 bases, J lost 1 base, and 13 bases stayed unmatched. This CDR3 spans 18 amino acids. From germline, CDR1 is SGHRS and CDR2 YFSETQ. The CDR3 loop is CASSFGPLKREASYEQYF. The CDR3 bases are TGCGCCAGCAGCTTTGGCCCCCTCAAGCGGGAGGCGTCCTACGAGCAGTACTTC.

Remarks on this clonotype: A read error is possible here, since a much larger clone lies one base away. V and J are TRBV28 and TRBJ2-7, with TRBD1 as a possible D gene (5 bases). The CDR3 is made up of 13 amino acids. Germline V gene data show CDR1 as MDHEN and CDR2 as SYDVKM. The chain's CDR3 is CASSLDTSYERYF. The CDR3 DNA reads TGTGCCAGCAGTTTGGACACCTCCTACGAGCGGTACTTC.

This rearrangement joins TRBV4-1 to TRBJ1-2; TRBD1 agrees at 7 bases. The CDR3 consists of 14 residues. The germline V gene has CDR1 MGHRA and CDR2 YSYEKL. V lost 3 bases to trimming and J lost 3 bases; unmatched junction nucleotides: 4. The CDR3 is CASSQFRGDYGYTF. The CDR3 nucleotides are TGCGCCAGCAGCCAGTTCAGGGGGGACTATGGCTACACCTTC.

The chain has TRBV5-4 and TRBJ1-2; 9 positions agree with TRBD1. Germline CDR1 reads SGHNT; CDR2 reads YYREEE (reference sequence). The CDR3 has 15 residues. Germline trimming cut 0 bases from V and 7 bases from J; bases unmatched to any gene: 7. The CDR3, as DNA: TGTGCCAGCAGCTTGGTTGCGGACAGGGGCTCTGGCTACACCTTC. It translates to CASSLVADRGSGYTF.

CDR3 DNA sequence: TGCGCCAGCAGCTATTTGATGGTAGCGGGGGCCGGGGAGCTGTTTTTT. Its protein product is CASSYLMVAGAGELFF. The chain couples TRBV5-1 to TRBJ2-2; 9 bases align to TRBD2. Looked up from germline, CDR1 is SGHRS and CDR2 is YFSETQ. The CDR3 spans 16 residues. After removal of 3 bases from V and 6 bases from J, the junction contained 9 bases not matched to a gene. Variable domain in full (rest from reference TRBV5-1 and TRBJ2-2): KAGVTQTPRYLIKTRGQQVTLSCSPISGHRSVSWYQQTPGQGLQFLFEYFSETQRNKGNFPGRFSGRQFSNSRSEMNVSTLELGDSALYLCASSYLMVAGAGELFFGEGSRLTVL.

The chain employs TRBV12-3 or TRBV12-4 and TRBJ2-1; 10 bases map to TRBD2. Matching the DNA end better, TRBJ2-7 makes the J call doubtful. This CDR3 region has 18 residues. This CDR3 reads CASSFRLAGESSYNEQYF. The CDR3 coding sequence is TGTGCCAGCAGTTTCAGGCTAGCGGGGGAAAGCTCCTACAATGAGCAGTACTTC.

This clonotype was detected a few times. The J gene is TRBJ2-7, the V gene TRBV29-1; D gene uncertain. Germline loops: CDR1 SQVTM, CDR2 ANQGSEA. The CDR3 is 15 amino acids. V lost 2 bases to trimming and J lost 0 bases, with 14 bases between them. In nucleotides, the CDR3 is TGCAGCGTTGAATCAGATATCGAAAGCTCCTACGAGCAGTACTTC. Its translation: CSVESDIESSYEQYF.

J is TRBJ2-3 and V is TRBV20-1; 15 bases line up with TRBD2. Trimming took 6 bases from V and 6 from J; bases not matched to a gene: 10. This CDR3 is built from 16 residues. Per the germline V gene, CDR1 is DFQATT and CDR2 is SNEGSKA (reference sequence). DNA for the CDR3: TGCAGTGCCCCCCGGACTAGCGGGAGGGCCTTGGATACGCAGTATTTT. Translation: CSAPRTSGRALDTQYF.

The rearrangement links TRBV9 to TRBJ2-1; D is undetermined. Looked up from germline, CDR1 is SGDLS and CDR2 is YYNGEE. The V and J ends lost 0 bases and 13 bases respectively, with 17 bases between them. This CDR3 comprises 14 residues. CDR3 sequence (DNA): TGTGCCAGCAGCGTAGGGCTAGTCGGAGAGACCCAGTTCTTC. This sequence encodes CASSVGLVGETQFF.

This clonotype has just a few counts. V gene TRBV6-5 combines with J gene TRBJ1-2, with D maybe TRBD1 (5 bases). From germline, CDR1 is MNHEY and CDR2 SVGAGI. The CDR3 is 13 amino acids. With 6 bases removed from V and 5 bases from J, the gap between germline ends came to 13 bases. CDR3 coding DNA: TGTGCCAGCAGCGGGGCAGGGTCTTATGGCTACACCTTC. This encodes CASSGAGSYGYTF.

The table lists this clonotype with a few counts. The V gene is TRBV4-1, the J gene TRBJ1-1; a possible D gene is TRBD1 (5 bases). V lost 7 bases and J 7 bases, leaving 25 bases between the germline ends. The CDR3 has 16 amino acids. The germline CDR1 and CDR2 sequences are MGHRA and YSYEKL. CDR3 DNA: TGCGCCAGCACCATGGAGAGGAGCAGGGTGAGAATTGAAGCTTTCTTT. This translates into CASTMERSRVRIEAFF.

The chain uses TRBV27 and TRBJ2-1; TRBD2 matches 14 bases. The CDR3 has 16 residues. V lost 5 bases, J lost 7 bases, and 7 bases stayed unmatched. CDR1 and CDR2 (germline): MNHEY, SMNVEV (reference sequence). CDR3 DNA sequence: TGTGCCAGCAGTAAGGGGACTAGCGGGAGAGGGAATGAGCAGTTCTTC. It specifies CASSKGTSGRGNEQFF.

This clonotype was picked up one time. A read error is possible here, since a much larger clone lies one base away. V is TRBV14 and J is TRBJ2-1, with D possibly TRBD2 on 5 matching bases. CDR3 length: 14 amino acids. Germline V gene lookup returns CDR1 SGHDN and CDR2 FVKESK. The CDR3 sequence: CASNQGLGHNEQFF. CDR3 nucleotide sequence: TGTGCCAGCAACCAAGGACTTGGCCACAATGAGCAGTTCTTC.

V usage is TRBV30 and J usage is TRBJ1-5; D call uncertain. The V end lost 2 bases, the J end lost 9 bases, and 14 bases lay between the germline ends. The CDR3 covers 13 residues. Per germline, CDR1 GTSNPN and CDR2 SVGIG (reference sequence). CDR3 nucleotide sequence: TGTGCCTGGAGTCGCCAGGACGTATTGCCCCAGCATTTT. This codes for CAWSRQDVLPQHF. The full variable domain, its missing parts supplied by reference TRBV30 and TRBJ1-5, is SQTIHQWPATLVQPVGSPLSLECTVEGTSNPNLYWYRQAAGRGLQLLFYSVGIGQISSEVPQNLSASRPQDRQFILSSKKLLLSDSGFYLCAWSRQDVLPQHFGDGTRLSIL.

This chain joins TRBV6-8 and TRBJ1-2; 7 nucleotides agree with TRBD1. Looked up from germline, CDR1 is MNHGY and CDR2 is SAAAGT. Trimming cost V 11 bases and J 3 bases; bases outside gene matches: 9. CDR3 length: 13 amino acids. CDR3 residues: CAGNTDRDYGYTF. CDR3 nucleotide sequence: TGTGCCGGCAACACAGACAGGGACTATGGCTACACCTTC.

This clonotype was counted a few times. This chain uses TRBV11-2 with TRBJ2-1, with 7 nucleotides matching TRBD1. Germline-derived CDR1 and CDR2 are SGHAT and FQNNGV. CDR3 size: 14 residues. The J segment lost 2 bases and the V segment lost 7 bases, leaving 5 bases of the junction unmatched. The CDR3 coding sequence is TGTGCCAGCACACCCGGGACAGCCTACAATGAGCAGTTCTTC. Its protein product is CASTPGTAYNEQFF.

This chain uses TRBV30 with TRBJ1-2, with a weak D call TRBD1 (6 bases). Trimming pared 5 bases from V and 9 bases from J, leaving 19 bases between. Germline CDR1 and CDR2: GTSNPN and SVGIG (reference sequence). The CDR3 runs to 13 residues. CDR3 sequence (DNA): TGTGCCTGGGACTTAAGTACAGGGTCCCGCTACACCTTC. Translated, it gives CAWDLSTGSRYTF.

To note about this clonotype: One end of the junction does not line up with germline, which may come from a read error. This chain joins TRBV20-1 and TRBJ2-1; D possibly corresponds to TRBD1 (6 bases). The V gene's germline CDR1 is DFQATT and CDR2 SNEGSKA (reference sequence). This CDR3 contains 13 residues. The CDR3 spells CSASTGRKDERFF. The CDR3 DNA reads TGCAGTGCTTCCACAGGGCGCAAGGATGAGCGGTTCTTC.

This clonotype was observed a few times. V usage is TRBV6-5 and J usage is TRBJ2-3, with TRBD1 matching 10 bases. V trimming: 0 bases; J trimming: 4 bases; junction bases outside the gene matches: 1. This CDR3 is built from 15 residues. Germline CDR1 is MNHEY and CDR2 is SVGAGI. As DNA, the CDR3 is TGTGCCAGCAGTTACTCAGGACAGGGGGCAGATACGCAGTATTTT. Translation: CASSYSGQGADTQYF.

This clonotype was counted between two and nine times. V is TRBV21-1 and J is TRBJ2-7; the table's D call of TRBD2 was not tested on the DNA. TRBV21-1 is classified as a pseudogene. CDR3 length: 14 residues. The CDR3, as DNA: TGTGCCAGCAGCTGTCTAGCGGGAGGGTATGAGCAGTACTTC. Translation: CASSCLAGGYEQYF.

In this sample, this clonotype turned up a few times. The gene calls are TRBV4-2 and TRBJ2-7; TRBD2 agrees at 16 bases. CDR1 LGHNA and CDR2 YNFKEQ come from the germline V gene. Losses at the gene ends were 7 bases for V and 0 bases for J; bases not matched to a gene: 6. This CDR3 is built from 17 residues. DNA for the CDR3: TGTGCCAGCACCTCCGGGACTAGCGGGGGGGGCTCCTACGAGCAGTACTTC. Residues: CASTSGTSGGGSYEQYF.

The chain combines TRBV6-2 or TRBV6-3 with TRBJ2-1, with D possibly being TRBD2 (6 bases). The J call may be mistaken, given a closer DNA end match to TRBJ2-7. Germline CDR1 and CDR2: MNHEY and SVGEGT. CDR3 size: 16 residues. Here the CDR3 DNA reads TGTGCCAGCAGCTACGGGGACTCACAACCCTACAATGAGCAGTACTTC. It encodes CASSYGDSQPYNEQYF.

The chain uses TRBV11-2 and TRBJ2-7, with 9 bases fitting TRBD2. V was clipped by 5 bases and J by 3 bases; unmatched bases: 17. CDR1 and CDR2 (germline): SGHAT, FQNNGV. The CDR3 has 18 amino acids. CDR3 loop: CASSANGLASQGGYEQYF. The CDR3, as DNA: TGTGCCAGCAGCGCTAACGGACTAGCGTCACAAGGGGGCTACGAGCAGTACTTC.